Each of the 23 T cell receptor beta chains below was sequenced from the same sample in a study of T-cell reconstitution after alpha-beta-depleted transplantation in children. Unique molecular identifiers were incorporated into the prepared TCRbeta library. TCRdb used MiXCR to reprocess the PCR reads, holding one entry per CDR3 protein. Here the sample spans almost 250,000 distinct CDR3 sequences, over 20% being singletons. Source: PBMCs, taken before TCRalphabeta/CD19-depleted stem cell transplant. The source of these receptors is a girl aged 2-10 years with Fanconi anemia, due to receive a stem cell transplant.

CDR3 sequence: CSARPSAGLGTQYF. The CDR3 DNA follows: TGCAGTGCTCGTCCGTCAGCGGGATTGGGTACGCAGTATTTT. The chain uses TRBV20-1 and TRBJ2-3, with 7 bases fitting TRBD2. Trimming cost V 5 bases and J 8 bases; bases outside gene matches: 13. Looked up from germline, CDR1 is DFQATT and CDR2 is SNEGSKA (reference sequence). This CDR3 comprises 14 residues.

A few counts support this clonotype. This chain uses TRBV7-2 with TRBJ2-3, with D perhaps being TRBD1 or TRBD2 (5 bases each). CDR3 size: 17 residues. V was cut by 2 bases and J by 0 bases, with 15 bases left in between. Germline V gives CDR1 SGHTA, CDR2 FQGNSA. CDR3 region: CASSLWDRTVSTDTQYF. DNA of the CDR3: TGTGCCAGCAGCTTATGGGACCGCACAGTAAGCACAGATACGCAGTATTTT.

This clonotype appeared many times. The J gene is TRBJ2-3, the V gene TRBV20-1; 9 bases fit TRBD2. The CDR3 contains 15 residues. CDR1 and CDR2 (germline): DFQATT, SNEGSKA (reference sequence). V shed 7 bases and J 6 bases; nucleotides not matched to a gene: 14. The DNA of the CDR3 is TGCAGTGTTGAAGCAGGGCGGGAGGGCCTTGATACGCAGTATTTT. It yields the protein CSVEAGREGLDTQYF.

This clonotype was detected only a few times. The chain combines TRBV7-9 with TRBJ2-1; 14 nucleotides align to TRBD2. The CDR3 contains 16 residues. CDR1 and CDR2 from the germline V gene are SEHNR and FQNEAQ (reference sequence). V gave up 11 bases and J gave up 5 bases; unmatched junction bases: 11. The chain's CDR3 is CAVLTSGRALHNEQFF. CDR3 DNA sequence: TGTGCCGTACTGACTAGCGGGAGGGCCCTGCACAATGAGCAGTTCTTC.

This clonotype was found many times. The chain is built from TRBV30 and TRBJ2-5; D is undetermined. CDR3 length: 14 amino acids. CDR1 GTSNPN and CDR2 SVGIG come from the germline V gene (reference sequence). The V and J ends lost 0 bases and 5 bases respectively, with 13 bases between them. CDR3 sequence reads: CAWSVFPTLETQYF. In nucleotides, the CDR3 is TGTGCCTGGAGTGTATTCCCGACCCTGGAGACCCAGTACTTC.

On this clonotype: This sequence may be a read error, since a much larger clone differs from it by one base. The chain uses TRBV29-1 and TRBJ2-1; TRBD2 might be the D (7 bases). Germline values: CDR1 SQVTM, CDR2 ANQGSEA. The CDR3 is made up of 16 amino acids. V lost 8 bases, J lost 6 bases, and 26 bases lay in between. CDR3 sequence: CSIGWLADRGGNEQFF. The CDR3 DNA sequence: TGCAGCATTGGTTGGCTAGCGGATAGGGGGGGCAATGAGCAGTTCTTC.

Regarding this clonotype: At one boundary the junction diverges from the germline segment, which might be a read error. The chain links TRBV12-3 or TRBV12-4 to TRBJ1-2; maybe TRBD1 (6 bases). This CDR3 spans 16 amino acids. The CDR3: CASSVAAGTTNYGYTF. CDR3 sequence (DNA): TGTGCCAGCAGTGTAGCAGCCGGGACAACTAACTATGGCTACACCTTC.

The genes are TRBV11-2 and TRBJ2-1; no firm D call. There are 16 residues in the CDR3. CDR1 is SGHAT, CDR2 FQNNGV, per germline. Trimming left V 2 bases short and J 5 bases short, with 16 bases between. The CDR3, as DNA: TGTGCCAGCAGCTTAATTACGTGGGAAGAAGACAATGAGCAGTTCTTC. This codes for CASSLITWEEDNEQFF.

This chain connects TRBV10-3 to TRBJ2-5; no clear D gene. The CDR3 is 16 amino acids. With 0 bases removed from V and 1 base from J, the gap between germline ends came to 12 bases. The germline CDR1 and CDR2 sequences are ENHRY and SYGVKD. The CDR3 DNA follows: TGTGCCATCAGTGAGTCGACCGGGTGGGGCCAAGAGACCCAGTACTTC. Its protein product is CAISESTGWGQETQYF.

The sample holds many counts of this clonotype. The rearrangement uses TRBV20-1 and TRBJ2-1; 14 nucleotides agree with TRBD2. Per the germline V gene, CDR1 is DFQATT and CDR2 is SNEGSKA (reference sequence). CDR3 length equals 11 residues. V shed 6 bases and J 12 bases; nucleotides not matched to a gene: 1. The DNA of the CDR3 is TGCAGTGCCGGGACTAGCGGGAGGCAGTTCTTC. Translation gives CSAGTSGRQFF.

This clonotype was seen ten or more times. The chain has TRBV20-1 and TRBJ2-7, with 8 positions matching TRBD1. V trimming: 1 base; J trimming: 0 bases; junction bases outside the gene matches: 2. The CDR3 extends over 14 amino acids. Germline lookup yields CDR1 DFQATT and CDR2 SNEGSKA (reference sequence). Written as DNA, the CDR3 is TGCAGTGCTAGAGGGGACAGGTCCTCCTACGAGCAGTACTTC. This encodes CSARGDRSSYEQYF.

The table lists this clonotype with many counts. The V and J genes are TRBV20-1 and TRBJ2-7; D possibly corresponds to TRBD2 (6 bases). The CDR3 covers 12 residues. Looked up from germline, CDR1 is DFQATT and CDR2 is SNEGSKA (reference sequence). CDR3 sequence reads: CSARDSAYEQYF. DNA of the CDR3: TGCAGCGCGCGGGACTCTGCCTACGAGCAGTACTTC.

The V gene is TRBV10-2, the J gene TRBJ2-3; D call uncertain. Trimming left V 4 bases short and J 2 bases short, with 16 bases between. From germline, CDR1 is WSHSY and CDR2 SAAADI. The CDR3 is 16 residues long. This CDR3 reads CASSVILQIPTDTQYF. CDR3 nucleotides: TGCGCCAGCAGTGTGATTCTACAGATCCCCACAGATACGCAGTATTTT.

This clonotype was picked up a small number of times. V usage is TRBV5-6 and J usage is TRBJ2-1; possibly TRBD2 for D (5 bases). V dropped 4 bases and J dropped 4 bases, with 6 bases sitting between them. Germline assignment: CDR1 SGHDT and CDR2 YYEEEE. The CDR3 has 12 residues. The CDR3 loop is CASSQRYNEQFF. CDR3 DNA sequence: TGTGCCAGCAGCCAGCGGTACAATGAGCAGTTCTTC.

This clonotype was observed many times. This chain connects TRBV12-3 or TRBV12-4 to TRBJ2-1, with a possible D match to TRBD2 (5 bases). The ends were cut back, 4 bases at V and 8 bases at J, with 12 bases in the middle. This CDR3 contains 13 residues. CDR3 in amino acids: CASSYISEYEQFF. DNA of the CDR3: TGTGCCAGCAGTTATATTAGCGAGTATGAGCAGTTCTTC.

This clonotype was seen a handful of times. The chain employs TRBV20-1 and TRBJ2-7; D is undetermined. The V end lost 5 bases, the J end lost 3 bases, and 17 bases lay between the germline ends. The CDR3 has 14 amino acids. Per germline, CDR1 DFQATT and CDR2 SNEGSKA (reference sequence). The CDR3 bases are TGCAGTGCTCCTACAGTAATAAATTTCTACGAGCAGTACTTC. It is translated as CSAPTVINFYEQYF.

This clonotype was seen ten or more times. The chain employs TRBV24-1 and TRBJ2-7; 7 nucleotides align to TRBD1. J gave up 4 bases and V 12 bases, and 11 bases lay outside the gene matches. CDR3 length equals 13 residues. Germline CDR1 is KGHDR and CDR2 is SFDVKD. CDR3 protein: CAVAGDRDYEQYF. The CDR3 coding sequence is TGTGCCGTCGCGGGCGACAGGGATTACGAGCAGTACTTC.

This chain links TRBV4-1 with TRBJ2-1, with TRBD2 matching 14 bases. CDR1 is MGHRA, CDR2 YSYEKL, per germline. The CDR3 has 21 amino acids. After removal of 0 bases from V and 6 bases from J, the junction contained 16 bases not matched to a gene. The CDR3 bases are TGCGCCAGCAGCCAAGAAGGAGGGACTAGCGGGAGAGTTCGTTGGCCCAATGAGCAGTTCTTC. Translated, it gives CASSQEGGTSGRVRWPNEQFF.

This clonotype was seen ten or more times. The gene calls are TRBV7-3 and TRBJ2-1, with 8 bases fitting TRBD2. Germline CDR1 reads SGHTA; CDR2 reads FQGTGA. The V segment lost 5 bases and the J segment 8 bases; nucleotides outside the gene matches: 11. The CDR3 is 15 residues long. CDR3 sequence reads: CASSPHSGSRDEQFF. In nucleotides, the CDR3 is TGTGCCAGCAGCCCCCACAGCGGGAGCAGGGATGAGCAGTTCTTC.

The chain combines TRBV20-1 with TRBJ2-7, with a weak D call TRBD1 (5 bases). The CDR3 contains 14 residues. Trimming took off 5 bases at V and 0 bases at J, with 14 bases between the two ends. CDR1 DFQATT and CDR2 SNEGSKA come from the germline V gene (reference sequence). CDR3 loop: CSAGYQGSSYEQYF. The CDR3, as DNA: TGCAGTGCTGGATACCAGGGTAGCTCCTACGAGCAGTACTTC.

The chain has TRBV29-1 and TRBJ2-5; no reliable D call. Germline V gene lookup returns CDR1 SQVTM and CDR2 ANQGSEA. This CDR3 has 13 amino acids. V gave up 3 bases and J gave up 3 bases, with 11 bases separating them. Written as DNA, the CDR3 is TGCAGCGTTGAGTTTGTAGGGAAAGAGACCCAGTACTTC. It encodes CSVEFVGKETQYF.

This clonotype showed up just a few times. The V and J genes are TRBV29-1 and TRBJ2-7, with D possibly being TRBD1 (6 bases). Germline V gene sequence: CDR1 SQVTM, CDR2 ANQGSEA. Trimming left V 3 bases short and J 2 bases short, with 11 bases between. The CDR3 extends over 13 amino acids. The CDR3 here is CSVDGQPPYEQYF. DNA for the CDR3: TGCAGCGTTGACGGACAGCCTCCCTACGAGCAGTACTTC.

This clonotype was detected only a few times. The rearrangement links TRBV10-3 to TRBJ2-2, with TRBD2 matching 10 bases. Germline loops: CDR1 ENHRY, CDR2 SYGVKD. Unmatched junction bases numbered 12, after V lost 6 bases and J lost 5 bases. The CDR3 is 17 amino acids. In nucleotides, the CDR3 is TGTGCCATCAGAACTCCACCAGGACTAGCGGCTACCGGGGAGCTGTTTTTT. Its protein is CAIRTPPGLAATGELFF.